The clone carrying this T cell receptor beta chain came up a few times. These data come from a study of control samples from healthy donors and cancer patients. Data came from immunoSEQ multiplex PCR; TCRdb stores just in-frame clones and leaves some out. The sample has over 150,000 clones, 94% seen once; the top ten hold 5% to 6.5%. Per germline, CDR1 MNHEY and CDR2 SVGAGI. V was shortened by 0 bases and J by 1 base, with 13 bases between the two germline ends. The CDR3 is made up of 16 amino acids. Material: blood. The chain employs TRBV6-5 and TRBJ2-7; a possible D gene is TRBD1 (6 bases). This clonotype was obtained from a middle-aged man in good health. The CDR3 loop is CASSYSGTQYSYEQYF. The CDR3 nucleotides read TGTGCCAGCAGTTACTCGGGGACACAATATTCCTACGAGCAGTACTTC.